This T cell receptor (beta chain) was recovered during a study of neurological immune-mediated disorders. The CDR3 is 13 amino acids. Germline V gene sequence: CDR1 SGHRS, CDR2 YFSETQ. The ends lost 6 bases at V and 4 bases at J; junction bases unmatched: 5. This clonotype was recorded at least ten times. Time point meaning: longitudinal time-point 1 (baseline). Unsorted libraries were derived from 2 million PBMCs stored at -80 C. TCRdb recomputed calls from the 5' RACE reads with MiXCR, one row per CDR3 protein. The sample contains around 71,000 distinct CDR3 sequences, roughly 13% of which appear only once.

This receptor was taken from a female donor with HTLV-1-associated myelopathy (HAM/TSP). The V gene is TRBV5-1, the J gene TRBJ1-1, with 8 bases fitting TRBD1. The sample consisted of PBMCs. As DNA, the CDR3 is TGCGCCAGCAAGGAGACAGGGGTCACTGAAGCTTTCTTT. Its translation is CASKETGVTEAFF.